A single sample gave rise to the 4 T cell receptor beta chains below, sequenced in a study of T cells expressing NK-cell markers. One entry per CDR3 protein, without DNA, is what TCRdb gives after re-calling the 5' RACE reads. The sample has some 600,000 distinct CDR3 sequences. Sequenced: blood T cells: a sorted CD56 or NKG2C T cell subset, CD4+ or CD8+ T cells, or bulk PBMC T cells (not recorded which). These receptors all stem from a man aged 18 to 29 in good health.

The chain employs TRBV6-5 and TRBJ2-5; TCRdb's D gene call, TRBD1, goes unchecked for lack of DNA. The CDR3 has 12 residues. The germline V gene encodes CDR1 MNHEY and CDR2 SVGAGI. The CDR3 loop reads CASSGHGETQYF.

The gene calls are TRBV6-6 and TRBJ1-2; checking the TCRdb D call of TRBD1 is not possible without DNA. This CDR3 has 12 amino acids. Germline CDR1 reads MNHNY; CDR2 reads SVGAGI (reference sequence). CDR3 sequence reads: CASSYSGTGFTF.

The CDR3 is CATSRGGQDQETQYF. The chain recombines TRBV15 with TRBJ2-5; TCRdb indicates TRBD1, and absent DNA this call remains unverified. The CDR3 sequence is 15 residues long. Per the germline V gene, CDR1 is LNHNV and CDR2 is YYDKDF (reference sequence). The complete variable domain, with remaining parts taken from reference TRBV15 and TRBJ2-5, reads DAMVIQNPRYQVTQFGKPVTLSCSQTLNHNVMYWYQQKSSQAPKLLFHYYDKDFNNEADTPDNFQSRRPNTSFCFLDIRSPGLGDTAMYLCATSRGGQDQETQYFGPGTRLLVL.

The CDR3 is CASGLLAKNIQYF. This chain joins TRBV2 and TRBJ2-4. The CDR3 length is 13 residues. The germline CDR1 and CDR2 sequences are SNHLY and FYNNEI.